This TCR beta chain was sequenced in a study of OX40 agonist ivuxolimab in advanced cancers. This table comes from immunoSEQ multiplex PCR, and its TCRdb copy is limited to in-frame clones, with some not included. The sample includes tens of thousands of clones, roughly 84% seen only once; the top ten take 14%. Germline CDR1 and CDR2: SGHAT and FQDESV (reference sequence). V lost 4 bases, J lost 5 bases, and 14 bases lay in between. The CDR3 length is 14 residues. The V call is TRBV11-1, the J call TRBJ1-1; no clear D. The sequence came from an adult with an advanced solid tumor such as melanoma, head and neck, liver or kidney cancer. The source material was CD4+ or CD8+ T cells sorted from blood, sampled in a trial of the OX40 agonist ivuxolimab. The CDR3 reads CASSSGWGGTEAFF. CDR3 in DNA: TGTGCCAGCAGCTCGGGCTGGGGAGGAACTGAAGCTTTCTTT.